This paragraph covers one T cell receptor (beta chain) sequence. What it binds is not known. This entry is derived from a study of shared clonotypes between healthy human individuals. Findings of the study overall: Naive subsets tended to show greater estimated richness than memory subsets.

Libraries were prepared by immunoSEQ multiplex PCR; TCRdb keeps only in-frame clonotypes and omits some of them. The sample carries under 2,500,000 clones, almost 96% recorded once. The investigators split CD4+ cells into a CD45RA+ naive subset and a CD45RA-negative memory subset. This receptor was obtained from a man between 18 and 29 years old in good health. Sample: naive CD4+ T cells sorted from blood. The sample's subset: CD45RA+ positively selected.

The chain's CDR3 is CASSFASGRQETQYF. CDR3 DNA sequence: TGTGCCAGCAGTTTCGCTAGCGGGCGCCAAGAGACCCAGTACTTC. This chain connects TRBV27 to TRBJ2-5; 8 bases match TRBD2. Germline values: CDR1 MNHEY, CDR2 SMNVEV (reference sequence). This CDR3 region has 15 residues. V lost 3 bases, J lost 1 base, and 4 bases stayed unmatched.